Below, 27 T cell receptor beta chains from the same sample are listed, as sequenced in a study of identifying expanded T cells in peripheral blood. The protocol was immunoSEQ multiplex PCR, while the TCRdb copy is restricted to in-frame clones and leaves out a portion. Among over 45,000 clones listed, approximately 82% were seen once. Sequenced sample: blood. These receptors were obtained from a person aged 18-70 years in good health.

The V call is TRBV19, the J call TRBJ2-2, with 7 bases fitting TRBD1. CDR3 length: 15 amino acids. Germline lookup yields CDR1 LNHDA and CDR2 SQIVND (reference sequence). J lost 4 bases, V lost 5 bases, and 7 bases had no gene match. In DNA, the CDR3 is TGTGCCAGTAGTGCGCGACAGGGTGTCACCGGGGAGCTGTTTTTT. Its translation is CASSARQGVTGELFF.

This chain connects TRBV18 to TRBJ2-7; 15 positions agree with TRBD2. The junction had 3 bases not matched to a gene; V was cut back by 3 bases and J by 6 bases. In germline, CDR1 is KGHSH, CDR2 LQKENI. The CDR3 loop spans 15 amino acids. The CDR3 loop is CASSPGLAGGSEQYF. The CDR3 region has the DNA TGTGCCAGCTCACCGGGACTAGCGGGAGGAAGCGAGCAGTACTTC.

V and J are TRBV7-9 and TRBJ2-1; 12 nucleotides line up with TRBD2. The CDR3 totals 17 residues. V shed 0 bases and J 3 bases; nucleotides not matched to a gene: 3. The germline gives CDR1 SEHNR, CDR2 FQNEAQ (reference sequence). This CDR3 is CASSLARTSGNYNEQFF. As DNA, the CDR3 is TGTGCCAGCAGCTTAGCTCGGACTAGCGGGAACTACAATGAGCAGTTCTTC.

The chain couples TRBV30 to TRBJ1-1; 7 bases are shared with TRBD1. The CDR3 is made up of 12 amino acids. Germline assignment: CDR1 GTSNPN and CDR2 SVGIG (reference sequence). V trimming: 3 bases; J trimming: 9 bases; junction bases outside the gene matches: 7. This chain's CDR3 is CAWRKGTVQAFF. The CDR3 DNA reads TGTGCCTGGAGGAAAGGGACAGTTCAAGCTTTCTTT.

Only a few counts were recorded for this clone. The chain carries TRBV30 and TRBJ2-2; D may match TRBD1 or TRBD2 (6 bases each). CDR1 GTSNPN and CDR2 SVGIG come from the germline V gene (reference sequence). The V end was cut by 0 bases, the J end by 0 bases, with 14 bases between. The CDR3 has 17 amino acids. The CDR3 is CAWSVRWGASNTGELFF. DNA of the CDR3: TGTGCCTGGAGTGTACGATGGGGGGCATCGAACACCGGGGAGCTGTTTTTT.

The J gene is TRBJ1-1, the V gene TRBV27; TRBD1 matches 10 bases. Germline CDR1 MNHEY, CDR2 SMNVEV (reference sequence). CDR3 size: 16 residues. The V and J ends lost 2 bases and 5 bases, in that order; junction bases with no gene match: 8. The CDR3 region is CASSLAGTGVGTEAFF. The CDR3, as DNA: TGTGCCAGCAGTTTAGCCGGGACAGGGGTCGGGACTGAAGCTTTCTTT.

This rearrangement joins TRBV28 to TRBJ1-2; D unclear. V dropped 5 bases and J dropped 3 bases, with 13 bases sitting between them. The V gene's germline CDR1 is MDHEN and CDR2 SYDVKM. The CDR3 is 14 amino acids. CDR3 amino acids: CASSQGPTDYGYTF. CDR3 in DNA: TGTGCCAGCAGTCAAGGGCCGACGGACTATGGCTACACCTTC.

CDR3 coding DNA: TGCAGCGTTGGGTTGGAGAGGGAGCTGTTTTTT. It yields the protein CSVGLERELFF. The chain carries TRBV29-1 and TRBJ2-2; D unclear. Trimming took off 4 bases at V and 9 bases at J, with 9 bases between the two ends. CDR3 length equals 11 residues. The germline V gene has CDR1 SQVTM and CDR2 ANQGSEA.

This clone came up a few times. The chain has TRBV19 and TRBJ2-6; D gene unclear. The germline gives CDR1 LNHDA, CDR2 SQIVND (reference sequence). V lost 3 bases to trimming and J lost 4 bases, with 10 bases between them. CDR3 length: 15 amino acids. Written as DNA, the CDR3 is TGTGCCAGTAGTATGAGAGAGGCCGGGGCCAACGTCCTGACTTTC. Translation: CASSMREAGANVLTF.

The chain joins TRBV11-2 to TRBJ2-2, with D possibly TRBD1 on 6 matching bases. Germline CDR1 SGHAT, CDR2 FQNNGV. The CDR3 totals 16 residues. V shed 5 bases and J shed 5 bases, with 18 bases lying between them. The CDR3 sequence is CASSGGSNRVTGELFF. Here the CDR3 DNA reads TGTGCCAGCAGCGGGGGATCGAACAGGGTTACCGGGGAGCTGTTTTTT.

J is TRBJ2-7 and V is TRBV7-8, with TRBD2 identical over 7 bases. CDR1 and CDR2 from the germline V gene are SGHVS and FQNEAQ. The length of the CDR3 is 12 residues. J was trimmed by 6 bases and V by 1 base; bases with no gene match: 0. DNA for the CDR3: TGTGCCAGCAGCTTAGGGGGGGGCGAGCAGTACTTC. This codes for CASSLGGGEQYF.

The rearrangement uses TRBV6-1 and TRBJ2-7, with a possible D match to TRBD1 (6 bases). Germline values: CDR1 MNHNS, CDR2 SASEGT. The CDR3 extends over 13 amino acids. The ends were cut back, 5 bases at V and 3 bases at J, with 11 bases in the middle. CDR3 sequence reads: CASSWTDSYEQYV. In DNA, the CDR3 is TGTGCCAGCAGTTGGACAGACAGCTACGAGCAGTACGTC.

The rearrangement joins TRBV27 to TRBJ1-1; D is possibly TRBD1 (6 bases). CDR1 is MNHEY and CDR2 is SMNVEV in the germline V gene (reference sequence). This CDR3 is built from 18 residues. V gave up 0 bases and J gave up 0 bases, with 17 bases separating them. The CDR3 reads CASSLSRRQERMNTEAFF. In DNA, the CDR3 is TGTGCCAGCAGTTTATCGCGGAGACAGGAACGTATGAACACTGAAGCTTTCTTT.

CDR3 region: CASSLGQWNTEAFF. CDR3 DNA: TGCGCCAGCAGCTTGGGGCAGTGGAACACTGAAGCTTTCTTT. The V and J genes are TRBV5-1 and TRBJ1-1; D is undetermined. This CDR3 is 14 amino acids long. CDR1 and CDR2 from the germline V gene are SGHRS and YFSETQ. V shed 0 bases and J shed 1 base, with 7 bases lying between them.

V gene TRBV11-2 combines with J gene TRBJ2-7; no reliable D call. Germline V gene lookup returns CDR1 SGHAT and CDR2 FQNNGV. Trimming pared 11 bases from V and 0 bases from J, leaving 8 bases between. The CDR3 is 11 residues long. This CDR3 reads CAFRSSYEQYV. Here the CDR3 DNA reads TGTGCCTTCCGGTCCTCCTACGAGCAGTACGTC.

V is TRBV30 and J is TRBJ1-3; D call uncertain. Germline V gene sequence: CDR1 GTSNPN, CDR2 SVGIG (reference sequence). V lost 1 base, J lost 0 bases, and 7 bases lay in between. The CDR3 contains 14 residues. The CDR3 DNA is TGTGCCTGGAGTGACGGTAGCTCTGGAAACACCATATATTTT. The encoded protein is CAWSDGSSGNTIYF. Using reference TRBV30 and TRBJ1-3 for the parts outside the CDR3, the full variable domain is SQTIHQWPATLVQPVGSPLSLECTVEGTSNPNLYWYRQAAGRGLQLLFYSVGIGQISSEVPQNLSASRPQDRQFILSSKKLLLSDSGFYLCAWSDGSSGNTIYFGEGSWLTVV.

This chain joins TRBV2 and TRBJ1-3, with TRBD1 matching 7 bases. Per germline, CDR1 SNHLY and CDR2 FYNNEI. Unmatched junction bases numbered 7, after V lost 4 bases and J lost 7 bases. The CDR3 sequence is 14 residues long. CDR3 in amino acids: CASSAGRGRNTIYF. The CDR3 coding sequence is TGTGCCAGCAGTGCTGGCAGGGGGAGGAACACCATATATTTT. Together with reference TRBV2 and TRBJ1-3, the CDR3 gives the full variable domain: EPEVTQTPSHQVTQMGQEVILRCVPISNHLYFYWYRQILGQKVEFLVSFYNNEISEKSEIFDDQFSVERPDGSNFTLKIRSTKLEDSAMYFCASSAGRGRNTIYFGEGSWLTVV.

This clone was picked up a small number of times. The chain carries TRBV7-2 and TRBJ1-2, with 7 nucleotides matching TRBD1. This CDR3 is 14 amino acids long. Trimming removed 4 bases from V and 8 bases from J; junction bases left unmatched: 10. Germline V gene data show CDR1 as SGHTA and CDR2 as FQGNSA. The CDR3 DNA reads TGTGCCAGCAGCTCATACCAGGGGGTTCAGGGCTACACCTTC. It is translated as CASSSYQGVQGYTF. Together with reference TRBV7-2 and TRBJ1-2, the CDR3 gives the full variable domain: GAGVSQSPSNKVTEKGKDVELRCDPISGHTALYWYRQSLGQGLEFLIYFQGNSAPDKSGLPSDRFSAERTGGSVSTLTIQRTQQEDSAVYLCASSSYQGVQGYTFGSGTRLTVV.

V is TRBV11-3 and J is TRBJ2-7, with D possibly being TRBD2 (5 bases). CDR1 is SGHNT and CDR2 is YENEEA in the germline V gene. The V and J ends lost 1 base and 6 bases respectively, with 13 bases between them. The CDR3 sequence is 14 residues long. The CDR3 bases are TGTGCCAGCAGCTTAGCCCTAGCTGGAAGCGAGCAGTACTTC. Protein: CASSLALAGSEQYF.

The chain is built from TRBV10-3 and TRBJ1-1; D ambiguous. Germline CDR1 and CDR2: ENHRY and SYGVKD. With 6 bases removed from V and 1 base from J, the gap between germline ends came to 9 bases. CDR3 size: 13 residues. CDR3 region: CAISQQKNTEAFF. The CDR3, as DNA: TGTGCCATCAGCCAACAGAAGAACACTGAAGCTTTCTTT.

The chain couples TRBV10-1 to TRBJ2-5, with D perhaps matching TRBD1 (5 bases). CDR1 WNHNN and CDR2 SYGVQD come from the germline V gene (reference sequence). The CDR3 is made up of 16 amino acids. V lost 2 bases to trimming and J lost 5 bases, with 18 bases between them. The DNA of the CDR3 is TGCGCCAGCAGTGAGCCCTTAAGGGGTTCCCTCGAGACCCAGTACTTC. It encodes CASSEPLRGSLETQYF.

This chain joins TRBV19 and TRBJ1-2, with TRBD1 matching 11 bases. V was pared by 7 bases and J by 4 bases, with 8 bases of the junction left unmatched. Germline lookup yields CDR1 LNHDA and CDR2 SQIVND (reference sequence). This CDR3 is 15 amino acids long. CDR3: CASKGGTGGFYGYTF. The CDR3, as DNA: TGTGCCAGTAAAGGGGGGACAGGGGGATTCTATGGCTACACCTTC.

The V gene is TRBV5-4, the J gene TRBJ2-7; 8 nucleotides agree with TRBD2. Germline lookup yields CDR1 SGHNT and CDR2 YYREEE (reference sequence). CDR3 length equals 14 residues. With 4 bases clipped from V and 5 bases from J, the junction kept 8 bases outside the gene matches. As DNA, the CDR3 is TGTGCCAGCAGCCTACAGCGGGAGCCCCACGAGCAGTACTTC. This gives the protein CASSLQREPHEQYF.

This chain joins TRBV4-1 and TRBJ1-3; D gene unclear. The CDR3 length is 15 residues. Trimming took off 3 bases at V and 0 bases at J, with 9 bases between the two ends. The germline CDR1 and CDR2 sequences are MGHRA and YSYEKL. The CDR3 DNA sequence: TGCGCCAGCAGCCAGCGGGGATCCTCTGGAAACACCATATATTTT. Translated: CASSQRGSSGNTIYF.

The chain is built from TRBV7-2 and TRBJ2-1; TRBD2 agrees at 10 bases. Germline V lookup: CDR1 SGHTA, CDR2 FQGNSA. With V trimmed by 5 bases and J by 6 bases, 4 bases remained unmatched. The CDR3 runs 14 residues. CDR3 loop: CASSRRTSGNEQFF. As DNA, the CDR3 is TGTGCCAGCAGCAGAAGGACTAGCGGCAATGAGCAGTTCTTC.

This clone came up once. V and J are TRBV5-7 and TRBJ2-7; 7 bases match TRBD1. TRBV5-7 is sorted into the ORF group, with uncertain function. CDR3 length: 15 residues. V shed 2 bases and J 1 base; nucleotides not matched to a gene: 6. The CDR3 DNA reads TGTGCCAGCAGCTTTCAGGGGGAAAGATCCTACGAGCAGTACGTC. Translation gives CASSFQGERSYEQYV.

V usage is TRBV9 and J usage is TRBJ1-1; a weak D match, TRBD1 (5 bases). V lost 0 bases to trimming and J lost 0 bases, with 9 bases between them. In germline, CDR1 is SGDLS, CDR2 YYNGEE. This CDR3 contains 15 residues. CDR3 nucleotide sequence: TGTGCCAGCAGCGTAGCAGGGCGGATGAACACTGAAGCTTTCTTT. This encodes CASSVAGRMNTEAFF. The full variable domain, with the rest looked up from reference TRBV9 and TRBJ1-1, is DSGVTQTPKHLITATGQRVTLRCSPRSGDLSVYWYQQSLDQGLQFLIQYYNGEERAKGNILERFSAQQFPDLHSELNLSSLELGDSALYFCASSVAGRMNTEAFFGQGTRLTVV.